What follows are 12 T cell receptor beta chains derived from one specimen sequenced in a study of early T cells in non-severe SARS-CoV-2 infection (dated by TCRdb to about 2021). Library preparation was by 5' RACE. The instrument given in TCRdb is NextSeq 500. In TCRdb, the public reads were trimmed at Q25 with fastp and aligned with MiXCR, with productive beta chains retained. When rows share a CDR3 protein, they turn into one entry using the most common DNA and genes. This sample gives about 64,000 distinct CDR3 sequences in total; 10% to 15% of them show up just once. About 4% of the sample is in the top ten clones. Specimen: whole blood. The receptors were sampled from an adult who was a healthcare worker with PCR-confirmed SARS-CoV-2 infection or an uninfected control (not recorded which).

Ten or more counts support this clonotype. This chain uses TRBV5-1 with TRBJ2-3; perhaps TRBD2 as D (6 bases). Germline V gene sequence: CDR1 SGHRS, CDR2 YFSETQ. The CDR3 is 14 residues long. V lost 7 bases to trimming and J lost 5 bases, with 17 bases between them. Here the CDR3 reads CASGQSPGEDTQYF. In nucleotides, the CDR3 is TGCGCCAGCGGCCAGAGTCCGGGGGAAGATACGCAGTATTTT. The complete variable domain, with remaining parts taken from reference TRBV5-1 and TRBJ2-3, reads KAGVTQTPRYLIKTRGQQVTLSCSPISGHRSVSWYQQTPGQGLQFLFEYFSETQRNKGNFPGRFSGRQFSNSRSEMNVSTLELGDSALYLCASGQSPGEDTQYFGPGTRLTVL.

This clonotype was seen repeatedly, ten times or more. This chain uses TRBV19 with TRBJ1-1; D is perhaps TRBD1 (6 bases). The ends were cut back, 4 bases at V and 0 bases at J, with 12 bases in the middle. CDR1 is LNHDA, CDR2 SQIVND, per germline (reference sequence). The CDR3 length is 15 residues. The CDR3 reads CASSSYREMNTEAFF. In nucleotides, the CDR3 is TGTGCCAGTAGTAGCTACAGGGAGATGAACACTGAAGCTTTCTTT.

This clonotype has only a few counts. Relative to the germline gene, one junction end is altered; a read error may explain this. This chain connects TRBV27 to TRBJ2-1; D remains ambiguous. Germline CDR1 and CDR2: MNHEY and SMNVEV (reference sequence). The CDR3 has 11 residues. The CDR3 DNA is TGCGCCAGCTCTTTTTACAATGAGCAGTTCTTC. This codes for CASSFYNEQFF.

The chain is built from TRBV25-1 and TRBJ1-4, with 7 nucleotides matching TRBD1. The germline CDR1 and CDR2 sequences are MGHDK and SYGVNS. Losses at the gene ends were 11 bases for V and 7 bases for J; bases not matched to a gene: 10. The CDR3 has 13 residues. For the CDR3, the DNA is TGTGCCGCCTCGACAGGGCTACGTGAAAAACTGTTTTTT. Its protein product is CAASTGLREKLFF.

This clonotype has a handful of counts. The chain combines TRBV7-2 with TRBJ2-7; TRBD1 matches 9 bases. The ends lost 5 bases at V and 7 bases at J; junction bases unmatched: 12. Germline values: CDR1 SGHTA, CDR2 FQGNSA. The CDR3 spans 15 residues. The CDR3 DNA sequence: TGTGCCAGCAGCCCACAGGGGGCAAAAAGTCTGGAGCAGTACTTC. It encodes CASSPQGAKSLEQYF. The variable domain in full, with the rest retrieved from reference TRBV7-2 and TRBJ2-7, is GAGVSQSPSNKVTEKGKDVELRCDPISGHTALYWYRQSLGQGLEFLIYFQGNSAPDKSGLPSDRFSAERTGGSVSTLTIQRTQQEDSAVYLCASSPQGAKSLEQYFGPGTRLTVT.

The chain uses TRBV7-6 and TRBJ1-4, with D hard to call. Trimming stripped 4 bases from V and 4 bases from J, with 4 bases between. This CDR3 contains 12 residues. Germline lookup yields CDR1 SGHVS and CDR2 FNYEAQ. The CDR3 sequence is CASSSSNEKLFF. The CDR3 coding sequence is TGTGCCAGCAGCTCCAGTAATGAAAAACTGTTTTTT. The entire variable domain, with the rest obtained from reference TRBV7-6 and TRBJ1-4, is as follows: GAGVSQSPRYKVTKRGQDVALRCDPISGHVSLYWYRQALGQGPEFLTYFNYEAQQDKSGLPNDRFSAERPEGSISTLTIQRTEQRDSAMYRCASSSSNEKLFFGSGTQLSVL.

This clonotype showed up many times. The chain is built from TRBV30 and TRBJ2-1; TRBD2 agrees at 12 bases. The V gene end was trimmed by 0 bases and the J gene end by 4 bases; junction bases not matched to a gene: 4. The V gene's germline CDR1 is GTSNPN and CDR2 SVGIG (reference sequence). The CDR3 has 16 residues. The CDR3 DNA sequence: TGTGCCTGGAGTGTATCTCTAGCGGGGGGGTACAATGAGCAGTTCTTC. Its translation: CAWSVSLAGGYNEQFF.

This clonotype was counted only a few times. The chain has TRBV7-9 and TRBJ1-3; D is possibly TRBD1 (5 bases). V gave up 5 bases and J gave up 2 bases, with 10 bases separating them. The CDR3 length is 14 residues. Germline V gene sequence: CDR1 SEHNR, CDR2 FQNEAQ (reference sequence). CDR3: CASSPQATGNTIYF. DNA of the CDR3: TGTGCCAGCAGCCCACAGGCTACTGGAAACACCATATATTTT.

This clonotype showed up just a few times. The gene calls are TRBV5-4 and TRBJ2-7; 9 bases are a match to TRBD1. Germline V CDR1 and CDR2: SGHNT, YYREEE (reference sequence). The CDR3 totals 15 residues. V shed 4 bases, J shed 3 bases, and the junction held 8 bases outside the gene matches. CDR3 sequence reads: CASSQIETGGYEQYF. For the CDR3, the DNA is TGTGCCAGCAGCCAGATTGAGACAGGGGGCTACGAGCAGTACTTC.

This chain uses TRBV20-1 with TRBJ1-2, with 9 positions matching TRBD1. CDR1 and CDR2 from the germline V gene are DFQATT and SNEGSKA (reference sequence). This CDR3 has 15 residues. With 5 bases clipped from V and 4 bases from J, the junction kept 11 bases outside the gene matches. The CDR3 loop reads CSAPVQGASVYGYTF. For the CDR3, the DNA is TGCAGTGCTCCCGTACAGGGGGCGTCGGTCTATGGCTACACCTTC.

There are a few counts of this clonotype. J is TRBJ2-2 and V is TRBV29-1; 8 bases are a match to TRBD1. Germline V gene data show CDR1 as SQVTM and CDR2 as ANQGSEA. The V gene end was trimmed by 3 bases and the J gene end by 5 bases; junction bases not matched to a gene: 5. This CDR3 spans 14 amino acids. In DNA form, the CDR3 reads TGCAGCGTTGACAGGGGGCTCAGGACCGGGGAGCTGTTTTTT. As protein: CSVDRGLRTGELFF.

V and J are TRBV4-3 and TRBJ2-3; D is possibly TRBD1 (5 bases). The CDR3 contains 14 residues. Per the germline V gene, CDR1 is LGHNA and CDR2 is YSLEER. V was shortened by 1 base and J by 8 bases, with 13 bases between the two germline ends. In DNA, the CDR3 is TGCGCCAGCAGCCAAGCCAGGGTGGTAGGTACGCAGTATTTT. Translated: CASSQARVVGTQYF.